One sample yielded the 29 T cell receptor beta chains listed below, sequenced in a study of cytomegalovirus exposure and HLA in healthy donors. Both 60 Vbeta primers and 13 Jbeta primers went into the PCR. Method: immunoSEQ multiplex PCR; TCRdb's copy keeps in-frame clones and lacks some. Among roughly 100,000 clones, around 72% were seen once, and the ten largest hold 2.1%. Sequenced: PBMCs. These receptors all stem from a young man in good health and CMV-seronegative.

The table lists this clone with a few counts. This chain joins TRBV6-1 and TRBJ2-1; 8 bases fit TRBD2. The germline V gene has CDR1 MNHNS and CDR2 SASEGT. The CDR3 has 14 amino acids. V lost 8 bases to trimming and J lost 2 bases; unmatched junction nucleotides: 5. CDR3 amino acids: CASGRGETYNEQFF. CDR3 nucleotide sequence: TGTGCCAGCGGGCGGGGGGAAACCTACAATGAGCAGTTCTTC.

The CDR3 spells CASSQESGFYYEQYF. The DNA for the CDR3 is TGTGCCAGCAGCCAAGAGAGCGGGTTTTACTACGAGCAGTACTTC. The genes are TRBV4-2 and TRBJ2-7; D is perhaps TRBD2 (6 bases). V lost 0 bases and J 3 bases, leaving 12 bases between the germline ends. The CDR3 has 15 amino acids. CDR1 is LGHNA, CDR2 YNFKEQ, per germline.

The CDR3 DNA sequence: TGTGCCAGCAGGGCGGGACTAGTTGGGTACGAGCAGTACTTC. Translation gives CASRAGLVGYEQYF. The chain joins TRBV2 to TRBJ2-7; 8 nucleotides align to TRBD2. Germline CDR1 is SNHLY and CDR2 is FYNNEI. The CDR3 has 14 amino acids. Trimming took 6 bases from V and 4 from J; bases not matched to a gene: 8.

V usage is TRBV2 and J usage is TRBJ1-5; D remains unclear. The CDR3 contains 15 residues. Germline CDR1 reads SNHLY; CDR2 reads FYNNEI. Trimming shortened V by 6 bases and J by 6 bases, and 18 bases separated the two germline ends. DNA for the CDR3: TGTGCCAGCAGCCTAGTACGGTGGGGAGGTCAGCCCCAGCATTTT. Translation gives CASSLVRWGGQPQHF.

The CDR3 sequence: CASSFQGGQQETQYF. DNA for the CDR3: TGTGCCAGCAGCTTTCAAGGGGGCCAACAAGAGACCCAGTACTTC. The chain employs TRBV7-2 and TRBJ2-5, with TRBD1 matching 7 bases. The trim removed 3 bases at V and 2 bases at J, leaving 6 bases unmatched. CDR3 length: 15 amino acids. Germline CDR1 is SGHTA and CDR2 is FQGNSA.

The gene calls are TRBV27 and TRBJ2-7, with D perhaps TRBD1 (6 bases). CDR1 and CDR2 from the germline V gene are MNHEY and SMNVEV (reference sequence). Deletions cut 3 bases from V and 1 base from J, with 7 bases between. The CDR3 contains 13 residues. Written as DNA, the CDR3 is TGTGCCAGCAGTTTGGGACAATCCTACGAGCAGTACTTC. Its translation is CASSLGQSYEQYF.

The chain recombines TRBV5-6 with TRBJ2-3, with D unresolved. Germline V lookup: CDR1 SGHDT, CDR2 YYEEEE. V was shortened by 4 bases and J by 0 bases, with 12 bases between the two germline ends. The CDR3 loop spans 15 amino acids. For the CDR3, the DNA is TGTGCCAGCAGCCGGCAGCGAGGCAGCACAGATACGCAGTATTTT. Encoded protein: CASSRQRGSTDTQYF.

This chain connects TRBV18 to TRBJ1-1, with a possible D match to TRBD1 (6 bases). The V end lost 2 bases, the J end lost 3 bases, and 13 bases lay between the germline ends. The length of the CDR3 is 15 residues. Germline values: CDR1 KGHSH, CDR2 LQKENI. The CDR3 loop is CASSPVQGLDTEAFF. Here the CDR3 DNA reads TGTGCCAGCTCACCAGTACAGGGATTGGACACTGAAGCTTTCTTT.

V is TRBV30 and J is TRBJ2-4; 7 positions match TRBD1. V trimming: 3 bases; J trimming: 0 bases; junction bases outside the gene matches: 5. Germline V CDR1 and CDR2: GTSNPN, SVGIG (reference sequence). This CDR3 has 15 residues. The chain's CDR3 is CAWRITGVAKNIQYF. The CDR3 DNA is TGTGCCTGGAGGATAACAGGGGTAGCCAAAAACATTCAGTACTTC.

The chain has TRBV30 and TRBJ1-5; a weak D match, TRBD1 (6 bases). Trimming shortened V by 3 bases and J by 1 base, and 10 bases separated the two germline ends. Germline V gene data show CDR1 as GTSNPN and CDR2 as SVGIG (reference sequence). CDR3 length: 14 residues. CDR3 coding DNA: TGTGCCTGGAGGAAGGGGGGGAGCAATCAGCCCCAGCATTTT. Translation gives CAWRKGGSNQPQHF. Combining the CDR3 with reference TRBV30 and TRBJ1-5 gives the whole variable domain SQTIHQWPATLVQPVGSPLSLECTVEGTSNPNLYWYRQAAGRGLQLLFYSVGIGQISSEVPQNLSASRPQDRQFILSSKKLLLSDSGFYLCAWRKGGSNQPQHFGDGTRLSIL.

The chain carries TRBV7-2 and TRBJ2-5; D not resolved. The V and J ends lost 4 bases and 8 bases respectively, with 14 bases between them. Germline values: CDR1 SGHTA, CDR2 FQGNSA. The CDR3 loop spans 13 amino acids. For the CDR3, the DNA is TGTGCCAGCAGCTCTGTGGGTCCGGGTACCCAGTACTTC. Protein sequence: CASSSVGPGTQYF. The complete variable domain, with remaining parts taken from reference TRBV7-2 and TRBJ2-5, reads GAGVSQSPSNKVTEKGKDVELRCDPISGHTALYWYRQSLGQGLEFLIYFQGNSAPDKSGLPSDRFSAERTGGSVSTLTIQRTQQEDSAVYLCASSSVGPGTQYFGPGTRLLVL.

The chain employs TRBV28 and TRBJ2-1; D gene unclear. Trimming removed 9 bases from V and 5 bases from J, with 11 bases in between. Germline V gene data show CDR1 as MDHEN and CDR2 as SYDVKM. This CDR3 region has 12 residues. The CDR3 spells CASVSFHNEQFF. Here the CDR3 DNA reads TGTGCCAGTGTGTCCTTCCACAATGAGCAGTTCTTC. Full variable domain (rest looked up from reference TRBV28 and TRBJ2-1): DVKVTQSSRYLVKRTGEKVFLECVQDMDHENMFWYRQDPGLGLRLIYFSYDVKMKEKGDIPEGYSVSREKKERFSLILESASTNQTSMYLCASVSFHNEQFFGPGTRLTVL.

This chain links TRBV5-4 with TRBJ2-5; TRBD2 might be the D (5 bases). Germline values: CDR1 SGHNT, CDR2 YYREEE (reference sequence). The V gene lost 0 bases and the J gene lost 1 base, with 10 bases spanning the gap. The CDR3 loop spans 15 amino acids. The CDR3 nucleotides are TGTGCCAGCAGCTTGGATCTGAGCGGCCAAGAGACCCAGTACTTC. Translated, it gives CASSLDLSGQETQYF.

This clone was recorded a few times. The chain links TRBV2 to TRBJ1-5; D unclear. V was cut by 6 bases and J by 2 bases, with 8 bases left in between. This CDR3 region has 13 residues. CDR1 is SNHLY, CDR2 FYNNEI, per germline. The DNA of the CDR3 is TGTGCCAGCAGACGGGTAGGCAATCAGCCCCAGCATTTT. Amino acids: CASRRVGNQPQHF.

V is TRBV21-1 and J is TRBJ2-7; the table's D gene call, TRBD1, was not cross checked with the DNA. TRBV21-1 is termed a pseudogene. The CDR3 has 14 amino acids. CDR3 in amino acids: CASSGRDSSYEQYF. DNA of the CDR3: TGTGCCAGCAGCGGACGGGACAGCTCCTACGAGCAGTACTTC.

This clone was seen a handful of times. The chain recombines TRBV29-1 with TRBJ2-2; maybe TRBD1 (6 bases). This CDR3 is 13 amino acids long. The ends were cut back, 2 bases at V and 5 bases at J, with 9 bases in the middle. Germline lookup yields CDR1 SQVTM and CDR2 ANQGSEA. The CDR3 nucleotides are TGCAGCGTTGAAACGACAGGAACCGGGGAGCTGTTTTTT. Its translation is CSVETTGTGELFF.

The chain employs TRBV15 and TRBJ1-1, with D unclear. Per germline, CDR1 LNHNV and CDR2 YYDKDF (reference sequence). The CDR3 is made up of 16 amino acids. V shed 1 base and J shed 3 bases, with 15 bases lying between them. The CDR3 coding sequence is TGTGCCACCAGCAGAGGCCGGGAGGGAAAGGACACTGAAGCTTTCTTT. Translated: CATSRGREGKDTEAFF. Looking up the rest from reference TRBV15 and TRBJ1-1 gives the full variable domain: DAMVIQNPRYQVTQFGKPVTLSCSQTLNHNVMYWYQQKSSQAPKLLFHYYDKDFNNEADTPDNFQSRRPNTSFCFLDIRSPGLGDTAMYLCATSRGREGKDTEAFFGQGTRLTVV.

V and J are TRBV25-1 and TRBJ2-7, with D possibly TRBD1 on 6 matching bases. V was cut by 6 bases and J by 1 base, with 19 bases left in between. The CDR3 runs 16 residues. Germline assignment: CDR1 MGHDK and CDR2 SYGVNS. CDR3 residues: CASSEKQGQGSYEQYF. The DNA of the CDR3 is TGTGCCAGCAGCGAAAAACAGGGTCAGGGGTCCTACGAGCAGTACTTC.

The V call is TRBV5-4, the J call TRBJ2-7; D possibly corresponds to TRBD1 (6 bases). The CDR3 has 15 residues. V lost 0 bases and J lost 3, with 13 bases in between. Germline V gene lookup returns CDR1 SGHNT and CDR2 YYREEE (reference sequence). CDR3 loop: CASSLDRDIFYEQYF. DNA of the CDR3: TGTGCCAGCAGCTTGGACCGGGACATCTTCTACGAGCAGTACTTC. Combining the CDR3 with reference TRBV5-4 and TRBJ2-7 gives the whole variable domain ETGVTQSPTHLIKTRGQQVTLRCSSQSGHNTVSWYQQALGQGPQFIFQYYREEENGRGNFPPRFSGLQFPNYSSELNVNALELDDSALYLCASSLDRDIFYEQYFGPGTRLTVT.

This sequence joins TRBV5-5 and TRBJ2-2; possibly TRBD1 for D (6 bases). The V and J ends lost 4 bases and 4 bases respectively, with 17 bases between them. Germline V CDR1 and CDR2: SGHKS, YYEKEE (reference sequence). This CDR3 contains 16 residues. The CDR3 region has the DNA TGTGCCAGCAGCCCGGCCGTGGGACAAGGCACCGGGGAGCTGTTTTTT. Its protein is CASSPAVGQGTGELFF.

The chain carries TRBV27 and TRBJ2-3; D is undetermined. The CDR3 has 11 residues. Per the germline V gene, CDR1 is MNHEY and CDR2 is SMNVEV (reference sequence). Between the trimmed V and J ends, which lost 6 bases and 5 bases, there was a span of 6 bases. CDR3 protein: CASSYGDTQYF. In DNA form, the CDR3 reads TGTGCCAGCAGCTATGGAGATACGCAGTATTTT.

The chain couples TRBV2 to TRBJ1-4; D might be TRBD1 (6 bases). Trimming removed 7 bases from V and 0 bases from J, with 12 bases in between. Germline V gene data show CDR1 as SNHLY and CDR2 as FYNNEI. The CDR3 extends over 15 amino acids. CDR3 sequence: CASIPTGTTNEKLFF. The CDR3 region has the DNA TGTGCCAGCATTCCGACAGGTACAACTAATGAAAAACTGTTTTTT.

The rearrangement links TRBV2 to TRBJ1-1; a weak D match, TRBD1 (6 bases). CDR3 length: 14 amino acids. Germline-derived CDR1 and CDR2 are SNHLY and FYNNEI. The V gene lost 6 bases and the J gene lost 2 bases, with 13 bases spanning the gap. Here the CDR3 reads CASRMGHFNTEAFF. CDR3 DNA: TGTGCCAGCAGAATGGGACATTTCAACACTGAAGCTTTCTTT.

The rearrangement uses TRBV30 and TRBJ1-6, with a weak D call TRBD1 (6 bases). Per the germline V gene, CDR1 is GTSNPN and CDR2 is SVGIG (reference sequence). The CDR3 runs 15 residues. For the CDR3, the DNA is TGTGCGATCCAGGGAGGGGGGTCCTATAATTCACCCCTCCACTTT. Amino acids: CAIQGGGSYNSPLHF.

This sequence joins TRBV28 and TRBJ1-2; D is unclear. Germline values: CDR1 MDHEN, CDR2 SYDVKM. Trimming shortened V by 5 bases and J by 8 bases, and 18 bases separated the two germline ends. The CDR3 consists of 14 residues. In DNA, the CDR3 is TGTGCCAGCAGTCGGTCCGGCGGAGTCTACGGCTACACCTTC. It is translated as CASSRSGGVYGYTF.

The rearrangement links TRBV7-9 to TRBJ2-7, with 7 positions matching TRBD2. V gave up 4 bases and J gave up 0 bases; unmatched junction bases: 12. Germline-derived CDR1 and CDR2 are SEHNR and FQNEAQ (reference sequence). The CDR3 consists of 17 residues. This CDR3 reads CASSSRGGSALSYEQYF. In DNA, the CDR3 is TGTGCCAGCAGCTCGCGCGGGGGTAGCGCCCTCTCCTACGAGCAGTACTTC.

J is TRBJ2-2 and V is TRBV6-1; D is uncertain. Germline V CDR1 and CDR2: MNHNS, SASEGT. The CDR3 spans 13 residues. Trimming removed 2 bases at V and 6 bases at J, with 7 bases between. The CDR3 reads CASSEYGSGELFF. CDR3 DNA sequence: TGTGCCAGCAGTGAATACGGGTCCGGGGAGCTGTTTTTT.

This rearrangement joins TRBV5-4 to TRBJ2-7; the D gene is possibly TRBD1 (6 bases). Germline V gene sequence: CDR1 SGHNT, CDR2 YYREEE (reference sequence). V lost 2 bases and J lost 7, with 16 bases in between. This CDR3 spans 14 amino acids. For the CDR3, the DNA is TGTGCCAGCAGCTTTAAGGGGGTAACTGGGGAGCAGTACTTC. This codes for CASSFKGVTGEQYF.

The chain has TRBV28 and TRBJ2-3; 14 positions agree with TRBD2. V was pared by 5 bases and J by 3 bases, with 7 bases of the junction left unmatched. Germline CDR1 reads MDHEN; CDR2 reads SYDVKM. The length of the CDR3 is 17 residues. CDR3 amino acids: CASSPPGLAGVTDTQYF. The CDR3 DNA reads as TGTGCCAGCAGTCCGCCGGGACTAGCGGGAGTAACAGATACGCAGTATTTT.